The present T cell receptor (beta chain) was sequenced within a study of T cell responses to AZD1222 COVID-19 vaccine. To note about this clone: Antigen specificity is unknown.

Assay used: immunoSEQ multiplex PCR; TCRdb lists only in-frame clones, some missing. The table lists 120,000 to 150,000 clones, around 90% of them singletons. Samples with a second dose at about 4 or about 12 weeks were pooled together. CDR3 length: 16 residues. After removal of 4 bases from V and 0 bases from J, the junction contained 9 bases not matched to a gene. Germline V gives CDR1 SGHRS, CDR2 YFSETQ. Notes on the study in general: Dominant CD4 TCR responses targeted spike regions 160-218 and 743-854. No repertoire was sampled before or during the peak T cell response, only after it. Increases in Spike-specific TCR breadth and depth were seen after two AZD1222 doses.

This receptor was identified in an adult who received the AZD1222 COVID-19 vaccine. The sequencing here drew on peripheral blood, taken 28 days after the second AZD1222 dose. V is TRBV5-1 and J is TRBJ1-1; 7 bases agree with TRBD1. The CDR3 bases are TGCGCCAGCAGCCTACAGGGGAATTTCATGAACACTGAAGCTTTCTTT. Protein sequence: CASSLQGNFMNTEAFF.